These T cell receptor beta chains were read from a single sample in a study of OX40 agonist ivuxolimab in advanced cancers. Using immunoSEQ multiplex PCR, the repertoire was profiled, and TCRdb retains in-frame clones only, with some absent. The table has roughly 56,000 clones, roughly 87% seen once. The specimen was CD4+ or CD8+ T cells sorted from blood, collected in a trial of the OX40 agonist ivuxolimab. The source is an adult with an advanced solid tumor such as melanoma, head and neck, liver or kidney cancer. Both conserved end residues are part of each CDR3. A D gene is named only where the DNA matches it firmly. Clone sizes are given selectively: once, few, many, or a class where the clone is expanded.

J gene | D gene | V gene | clone size | CDR3 DNA | CDR3 protein
TRBJ2-7 | . | TRBV6-6 | . | TGTGCCAGCAGTTACCAAGATTACGAGCAGTACTTC | CASSYQDYEQYF
TRBJ2-7 | . | TRBV27 | . | TGTGCCAGCAGTTTGAGTCAGGAGAAGTCCTACGAGCAGTACTTC | CASSLSQEKSYEQYF
TRBJ1-2 | . | TRBV13 | . | TGTGCCAGCAGCTTAAGCAGGGGCGCCTATGGCTACACCTTC | CASSLSRGAYGYTF
TRBJ2-7 | . | TRBV27 | . | TGTGCCAGCCTCGGGGGGCTCCCCCAGTACTTC | CASLGGLPQYF
TRBJ2-5 | . | TRBV5-6 | . | TGTGCCAGCAGCTTGGCTGATGAGACCCAGTACTTC | CASSLADETQYF
TRBJ1-5 | . | TRBV18 | . | TGTGCCAGCTCACCAACCCAATACGCGAATCAGCCCCAGCATTTT | CASSPTQYANQPQHF
TRBJ2-3 | TRBD1 | TRBV29-1 | . | TGCAGCGTTGAGGACAGGGCTAGCACAGATACGCAGTATTTT | CSVEDRASTDTQYF
TRBJ1-1 | . | TRBV30 | few | TGTGCCTGGAGTGCCTGGGACGTTGGTGAAGCTTTCTTT | CAWSAWDVGEAFF
TRBJ2-7 | . | TRBV7-2 | . | TGTGCCAGCAGTTACAAGATACCCCCCTACGAGCAGTACTTC | CASSYKIPPYEQYF
TRBJ2-1 | . | TRBV7-9 | once | TGTGCCAGCAGCTCCCCGGCTAGCGCTTACAATGAGCAGTTCTTC | CASSSPASAYNEQFF
TRBJ2-7 | . | TRBV4-1 | . | TGCGCCAGCAGTTTGGAGGGGGCGGAAGGCTACGAGCAGTACTTC | CASSLEGAEGYEQYF
TRBJ1-2 | TRBD1 | TRBV29-1 | . | TGCAGCGTTGGCGGACAGGGTCCCTATGGCTACACCTTC | CSVGGQGPYGYTF
TRBJ2-2 | TRBD1 | TRBV2 | . | TGTGCCAGCAGCCTAGACAGGGTTGGGACCGGGGAGCTGTTTTTT | CASSLDRVGTGELFF
TRBJ1-1 | . | TRBV2 | . | TGTGCCAGCGCCAGGGTCTTAACTGAAGCTTTCTTT | CASARVLTEAFF
TRBJ1-5 | . | TRBV7-9 | . | TGTGCCAGCAGCTTAGGGGGAACCCATCAGCCCCAGCATTTT | CASSLGGTHQPQHF
TRBJ1-2 | . | TRBV4-2 | . | TGTGCCAGCAGCCAGGACAGAACTGCTAACTATGGCTACACCTTC | CASSQDRTANYGYTF
TRBJ2-6 | . | TRBV6-5 | . | TGTGCCACTAGGGTCTCTGGGGCCAACGTCCTGACTTTC | CATRVSGANVLTF
TRBJ1-5 | . | TRBV27 | . | TGTGCCAGCAGTAACAGGGCCAATCAGCCCCAGCATTTT | CASSNRANQPQHF
TRBJ2-5 | TRBD2 | TRBV9 | few | TGTGCCAGCAGCGCCGGGACTAGCGGGAGTTATCAAGAGACCCAGTACTTC | CASSAGTSGSYQETQYF
TRBJ2-3 | . | TRBV7-9 | . | TGTGCCAGCAGCTCCGCCAAGGGGCCAGATACGCAGTATTTT | CASSSAKGPDTQYF
TRBJ2-7 | . | TRBV4-1 | . | TGCGCCAGCAGCCAGGGGGACTTTCGCGACGAGCAGTACTTC | CASSQGDFRDEQYF
TRBJ2-7 | TRBD1 | TRBV19 | . | TGTGCCAGTAGCACCATCTCCGGGACAGGCTCAGAGCAGTACTTC | CASSTISGTGSEQYF
TRBJ2-6 | . | TRBV2 | . | TGTGCCAGCAGAGGACAGCTCGTTCGCCGAGGGGCCAACGTCCTGACTTTC | CASRGQLVRRGANVLTF
TRBJ2-3 | . | TRBV10-1 | . | TGCGCCAGCAGTGAGAAACTATCGTACACAGATACGCAGTATTTT | CASSEKLSYTDTQYF
TRBJ1-3 | . | TRBV19 | . | TGTGCCAGTAGTATTAAACGCGTGGCTGGAAACACCATATATTTT | CASSIKRVAGNTIYF
TRBJ1-3 | . | TRBV30 | . | TGTGCCTGGAGTGAAAGGGATGGAAACACCATATATTTT | CAWSERDGNTIYF
TRBJ1-2 | . | TRBV30 | . | TGTGCCTGGAGTGTAGATGAAGATGGCTACACCTTC | CAWSVDEDGYTF
TRBJ2-3 | . | TRBV9 | . | TGTGCCAGCAAAGAGGGAGCAACTAGCACAGATACGCAGTATTTT | CASKEGATSTDTQYF
TRBJ2-2 | . | TRBV5-1 | once | TGCGCCAGCAGCCCAAATAGTGTCGCCGGGGAGCTGTTTTTT | CASSPNSVAGELFF
TRBJ2-1 | . | TRBV14 | . | TGTGCCAGCAGCCAAGAAACCGGGGGGCCCTACAATGAGCAGTTCTTC | CASSQETGGPYNEQFF
TRBJ1-5 | . | TRBV28 | few | TGTGCCAGCAGTTCCATAGATCAGCCCCAGCATTTT | CASSSIDQPQHF
TRBJ1-3 | . | TRBV4-2 | . | TGTGCCAGCAGCCCAGAGGTCACAACTGGAAACACCATATATTTT | CASSPEVTTGNTIYF
TRBJ2-1 | TRBD2 | TRBV28 | . | TGTGCCAGCACGGTGGCGGGAGGACTCAATGAGCAGTTCTTC | CASTVAGGLNEQFF
TRBJ2-1 | TRBD1 | TRBV11-3 | . | TGTGCCAGCAGCTTAGTGTTAGGGGGCTCAAATGAGCAGTTCTTC | CASSLVLGGSNEQFF
TRBJ1-2 | . | TRBV5-1 | . | TGCGCCAGCGAACCGACAGGTGGATATGGCTACACCTTC | CASEPTGGYGYTF
TRBJ2-7 | TRBD2 | TRBV9 | . | TGTGCCAGCAGCGTAGGAACTAGCGGGAGTTACGAGCAGTACTTC | CASSVGTSGSYEQYF
TRBJ1-1 | TRBD1 | TRBV7-9 | few | TGTGCCAGCAGCACCGGGACAGGAATGAACACTGAAGCTTTCTTT | CASSTGTGMNTEAFF
TRBJ2-1 | . | TRBV7-9 | . | TGTGCCAGCAGCTTAAGGCTAGGGCGGTACAATGAGCAGTTCTTC | CASSLRLGRYNEQFF
TRBJ1-3 | . | TRBV30 | . | TGTGCCTGGAGATACAGGGAGTCAGGAAACACCATATATTTT | CAWRYRESGNTIYF
TRBJ2-7 | . | TRBV9 | . | TGTGCCAGCAGCTGGGACACGAGCGAGGAGTACGAGCAGTACTTC | CASSWDTSEEYEQYF
TRBJ1-1 | . | TRBV2 | . | TGTGCCAGCGGTCTGATTGAAACTGAAGCTTTCTTT | CASGLIETEAFF
TRBJ2-5 | . | TRBV11-3 | . | TGTGCCAGCAGTCAGACCGGGGGGCGAGGGGAGACCCAGTACTTC | CASSQTGGRGETQYF
TRBJ1-2 | . | TRBV6-1 | . | TGTGCCAGCAGTGAAGGGGTAGGGATCTATGGCTACACCTTC | CASSEGVGIYGYTF
TRBJ2-2 | TRBD1 | TRBV5-6 | . | TGTGCCAGCAGCAAGGTCGGACAGGGGGGGTCCGGGGAGCTGTTTTTT | CASSKVGQGGSGELFF
TRBJ2-1 | TRBD2 | TRBV5-1 | . | TGCGCCAGCAGCTTGGTTCTAGCGGGAGCAATGGGGGATGAGCAGTTCTTC | CASSLVLAGAMGDEQFF
TRBJ2-1 | . | TRBV7-9 | . | TGTGCCAGCAGCTTAAAAGGGGCGTCGAACAATGAGCAGTTCTTC | CASSLKGASNNEQFF
TRBJ2-3 | . | TRBV7-3 | . | TGTGCCAGCAGCCCGACCCTTTATCCCCAGTATTTT | CASSPTLYPQYF
TRBJ2-7 | TRBD2 | TRBV6-1 | . | TGTGCCAGCAGGACGGGGGGGGAAGTTAATGGCGAGCAGTACTTC | CASRTGGEVNGEQYF
TRBJ1-2 | . | TRBV10-3 | . | TGTGCCATCAGTCCAGGGAATTGGGATGGCTACACCTTC | CAISPGNWDGYTF
TRBJ2-7 | . | TRBV7-2 | . | TGTGCCAGCAGCCTACGTTACGAGCAGTACTTC | CASSLRYEQYF
TRBJ2-1 | TRBD2 | TRBV30 | . | TGTGCCTGGAGTTCCGTGGGACTAGCCATTTGGAATGAGCAGTTCTTC | CAWSSVGLAIWNEQFF
TRBJ2-7 | TRBD1 | TRBV5-1 | . | TGCGCCAGCAGCCGAGACAGGGGGTCCTACGAGCAGTACTTC | CASSRDRGSYEQYF
TRBJ1-5 | . | TRBV28 | . | TGTGCCACCAAGTGGGGGGTGGGTCAGCCCCAGCATTTT | CATKWGVGQPQHF